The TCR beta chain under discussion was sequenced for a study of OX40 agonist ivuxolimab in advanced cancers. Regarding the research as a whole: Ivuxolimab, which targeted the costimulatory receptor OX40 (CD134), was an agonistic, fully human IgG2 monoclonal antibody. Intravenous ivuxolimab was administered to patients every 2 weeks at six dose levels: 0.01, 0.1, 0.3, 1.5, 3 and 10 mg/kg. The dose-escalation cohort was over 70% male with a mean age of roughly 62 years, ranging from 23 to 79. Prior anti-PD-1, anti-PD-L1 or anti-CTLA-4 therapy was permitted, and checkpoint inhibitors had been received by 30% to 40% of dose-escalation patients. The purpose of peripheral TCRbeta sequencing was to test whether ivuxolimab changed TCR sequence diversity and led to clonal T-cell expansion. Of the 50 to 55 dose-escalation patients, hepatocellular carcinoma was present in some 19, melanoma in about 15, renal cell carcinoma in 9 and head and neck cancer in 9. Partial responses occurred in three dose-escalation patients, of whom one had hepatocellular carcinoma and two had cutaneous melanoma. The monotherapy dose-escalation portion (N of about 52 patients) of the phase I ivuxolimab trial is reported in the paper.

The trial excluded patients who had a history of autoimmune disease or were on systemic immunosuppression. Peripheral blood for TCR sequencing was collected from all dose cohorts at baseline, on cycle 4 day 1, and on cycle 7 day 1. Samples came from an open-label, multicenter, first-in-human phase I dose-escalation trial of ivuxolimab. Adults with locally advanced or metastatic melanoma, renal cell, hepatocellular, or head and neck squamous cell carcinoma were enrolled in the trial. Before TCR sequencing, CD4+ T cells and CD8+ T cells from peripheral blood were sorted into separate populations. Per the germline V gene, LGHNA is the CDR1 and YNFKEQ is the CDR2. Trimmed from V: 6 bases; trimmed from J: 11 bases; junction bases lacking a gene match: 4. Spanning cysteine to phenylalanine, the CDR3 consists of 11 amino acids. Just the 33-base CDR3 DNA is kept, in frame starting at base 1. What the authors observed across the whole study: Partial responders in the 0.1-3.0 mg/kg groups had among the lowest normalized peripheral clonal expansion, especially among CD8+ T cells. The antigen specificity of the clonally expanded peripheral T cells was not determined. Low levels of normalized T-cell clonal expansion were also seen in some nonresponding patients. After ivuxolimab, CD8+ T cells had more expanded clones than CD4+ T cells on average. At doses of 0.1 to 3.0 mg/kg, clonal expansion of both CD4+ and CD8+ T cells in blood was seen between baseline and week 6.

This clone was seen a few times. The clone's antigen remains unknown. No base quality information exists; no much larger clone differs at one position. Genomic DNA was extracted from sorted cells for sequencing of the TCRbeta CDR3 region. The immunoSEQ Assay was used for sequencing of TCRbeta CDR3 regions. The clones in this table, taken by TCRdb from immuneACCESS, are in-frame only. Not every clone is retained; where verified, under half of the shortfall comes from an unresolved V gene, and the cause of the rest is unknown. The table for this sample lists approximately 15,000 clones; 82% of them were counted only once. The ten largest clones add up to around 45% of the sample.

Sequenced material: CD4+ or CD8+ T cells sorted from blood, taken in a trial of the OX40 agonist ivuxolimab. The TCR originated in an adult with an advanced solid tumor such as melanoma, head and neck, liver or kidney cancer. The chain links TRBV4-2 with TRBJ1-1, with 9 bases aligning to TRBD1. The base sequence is TGTGCCAGCAGGACAGGGGGAGACGCTTTCTTT. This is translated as CASRTGGDAFF.